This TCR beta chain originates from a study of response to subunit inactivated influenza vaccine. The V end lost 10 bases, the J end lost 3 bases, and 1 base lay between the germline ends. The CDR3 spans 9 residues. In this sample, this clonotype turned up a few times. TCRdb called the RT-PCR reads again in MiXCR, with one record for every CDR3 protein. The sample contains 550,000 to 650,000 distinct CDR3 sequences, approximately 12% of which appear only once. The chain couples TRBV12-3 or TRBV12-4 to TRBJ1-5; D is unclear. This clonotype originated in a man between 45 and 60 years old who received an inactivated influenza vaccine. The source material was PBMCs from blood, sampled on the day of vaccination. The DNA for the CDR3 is TGTGCCAACAATCAGCCCCAGCATTTT. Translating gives CANNQPQHF.